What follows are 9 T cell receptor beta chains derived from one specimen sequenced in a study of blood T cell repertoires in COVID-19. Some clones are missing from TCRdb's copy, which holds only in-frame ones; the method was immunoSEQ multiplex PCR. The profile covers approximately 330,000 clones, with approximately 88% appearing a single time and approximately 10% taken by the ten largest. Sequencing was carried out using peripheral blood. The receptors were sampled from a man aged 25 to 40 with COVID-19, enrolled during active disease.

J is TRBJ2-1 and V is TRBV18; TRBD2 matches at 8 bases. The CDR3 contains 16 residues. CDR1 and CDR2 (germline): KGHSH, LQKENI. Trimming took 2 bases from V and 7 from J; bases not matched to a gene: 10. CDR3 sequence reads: CASSPRGGLALNEQFF. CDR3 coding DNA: TGTGCCAGCTCACCAAGGGGCGGACTAGCACTGAATGAGCAGTTCTTC. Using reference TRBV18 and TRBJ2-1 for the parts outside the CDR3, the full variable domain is NAGVMQNPRHLVRRRGQEARLRCSPMKGHSHVYWYRQLPEEGLKFMVYLQKENIIDESGMPKERFSAEFPKEGPSILRIQQVVRGDSAAYFCASSPRGGLALNEQFFGPGTRLTVL.

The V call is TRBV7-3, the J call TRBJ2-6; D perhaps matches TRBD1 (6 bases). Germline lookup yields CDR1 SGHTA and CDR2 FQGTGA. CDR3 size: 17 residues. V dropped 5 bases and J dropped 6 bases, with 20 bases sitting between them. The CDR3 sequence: CASSPPSDSRVANVLTF. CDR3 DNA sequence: TGTGCCAGCAGCCCCCCCTCGGACAGCCGGGTGGCCAACGTCCTGACTTTC. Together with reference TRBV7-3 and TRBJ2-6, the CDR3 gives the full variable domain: GAGVSQTPSNKVTEKGKYVELRCDPISGHTALYWYRQSLGQGPEFLIYFQGTGAADDSGLPNDRFFAVRPEGSVSTLKIQRTERGDSAVYLCASSPPSDSRVANVLTFGAGSRLTVL.

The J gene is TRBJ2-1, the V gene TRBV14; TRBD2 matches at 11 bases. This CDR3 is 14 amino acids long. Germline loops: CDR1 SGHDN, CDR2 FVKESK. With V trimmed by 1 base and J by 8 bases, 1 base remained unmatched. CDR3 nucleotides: TGTGCCAGCAGCCAAGTAGCGGGAGGGTATGAGCAGTTCTTC. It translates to CASSQVAGGYEQFF.

The CDR3 DNA sequence: TGTGCCAGCAGTAAGACAGGGGGCACCGGGGAGCTGTTTTTT. The encoded protein is CASSKTGGTGELFF. The chain carries TRBV28 and TRBJ2-2, with 9 bases fitting TRBD1. Germline V gives CDR1 MDHEN, CDR2 SYDVKM. V trimming: 5 bases; J trimming: 4 bases; junction bases outside the gene matches: 2. The CDR3 contains 14 residues.

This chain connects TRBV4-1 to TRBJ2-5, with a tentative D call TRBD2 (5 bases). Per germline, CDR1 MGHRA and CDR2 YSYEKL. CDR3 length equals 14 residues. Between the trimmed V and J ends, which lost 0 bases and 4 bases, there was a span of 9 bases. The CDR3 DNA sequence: TGCGCCAGCAGCCAAGATCGGGGAAGAGAGACCCAGTACTTC. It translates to CASSQDRGRETQYF.

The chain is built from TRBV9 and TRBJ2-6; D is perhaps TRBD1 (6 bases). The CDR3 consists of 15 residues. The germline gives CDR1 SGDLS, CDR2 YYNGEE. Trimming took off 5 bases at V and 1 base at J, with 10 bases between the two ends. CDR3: CASRATGSGANVLTF. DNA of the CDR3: TGTGCCAGCAGGGCCACAGGGTCTGGGGCCAACGTCCTGACTTTC.

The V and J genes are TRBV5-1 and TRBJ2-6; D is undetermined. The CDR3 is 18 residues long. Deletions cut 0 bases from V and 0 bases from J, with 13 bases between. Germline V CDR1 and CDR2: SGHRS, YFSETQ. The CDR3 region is CASSLATTQDSGANVLTF. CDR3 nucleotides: TGCGCCAGCAGCTTGGCTACTACCCAAGACTCTGGGGCCAACGTCCTGACTTTC.

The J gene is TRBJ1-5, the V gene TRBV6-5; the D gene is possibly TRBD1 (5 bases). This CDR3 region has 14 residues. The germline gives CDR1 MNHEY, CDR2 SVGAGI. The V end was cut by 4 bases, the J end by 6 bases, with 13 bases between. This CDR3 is CASSLGGNTQPQHF. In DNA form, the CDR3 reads TGTGCCAGCAGTTTGGGGGGGAACACTCAGCCCCAGCATTTT.

The CDR3 nucleotides read TGTGCCAGCAGTTTGGGGACAGAGCAGTACTTC. It specifies CASSLGTEQYF. The genes are TRBV6-5 and TRBJ2-7; D possibly corresponds to TRBD1 (6 bases). The CDR3 consists of 11 residues. Germline V CDR1 and CDR2: MNHEY, SVGAGI. Deletions cut 4 bases from V and 7 bases from J, with 8 bases between.